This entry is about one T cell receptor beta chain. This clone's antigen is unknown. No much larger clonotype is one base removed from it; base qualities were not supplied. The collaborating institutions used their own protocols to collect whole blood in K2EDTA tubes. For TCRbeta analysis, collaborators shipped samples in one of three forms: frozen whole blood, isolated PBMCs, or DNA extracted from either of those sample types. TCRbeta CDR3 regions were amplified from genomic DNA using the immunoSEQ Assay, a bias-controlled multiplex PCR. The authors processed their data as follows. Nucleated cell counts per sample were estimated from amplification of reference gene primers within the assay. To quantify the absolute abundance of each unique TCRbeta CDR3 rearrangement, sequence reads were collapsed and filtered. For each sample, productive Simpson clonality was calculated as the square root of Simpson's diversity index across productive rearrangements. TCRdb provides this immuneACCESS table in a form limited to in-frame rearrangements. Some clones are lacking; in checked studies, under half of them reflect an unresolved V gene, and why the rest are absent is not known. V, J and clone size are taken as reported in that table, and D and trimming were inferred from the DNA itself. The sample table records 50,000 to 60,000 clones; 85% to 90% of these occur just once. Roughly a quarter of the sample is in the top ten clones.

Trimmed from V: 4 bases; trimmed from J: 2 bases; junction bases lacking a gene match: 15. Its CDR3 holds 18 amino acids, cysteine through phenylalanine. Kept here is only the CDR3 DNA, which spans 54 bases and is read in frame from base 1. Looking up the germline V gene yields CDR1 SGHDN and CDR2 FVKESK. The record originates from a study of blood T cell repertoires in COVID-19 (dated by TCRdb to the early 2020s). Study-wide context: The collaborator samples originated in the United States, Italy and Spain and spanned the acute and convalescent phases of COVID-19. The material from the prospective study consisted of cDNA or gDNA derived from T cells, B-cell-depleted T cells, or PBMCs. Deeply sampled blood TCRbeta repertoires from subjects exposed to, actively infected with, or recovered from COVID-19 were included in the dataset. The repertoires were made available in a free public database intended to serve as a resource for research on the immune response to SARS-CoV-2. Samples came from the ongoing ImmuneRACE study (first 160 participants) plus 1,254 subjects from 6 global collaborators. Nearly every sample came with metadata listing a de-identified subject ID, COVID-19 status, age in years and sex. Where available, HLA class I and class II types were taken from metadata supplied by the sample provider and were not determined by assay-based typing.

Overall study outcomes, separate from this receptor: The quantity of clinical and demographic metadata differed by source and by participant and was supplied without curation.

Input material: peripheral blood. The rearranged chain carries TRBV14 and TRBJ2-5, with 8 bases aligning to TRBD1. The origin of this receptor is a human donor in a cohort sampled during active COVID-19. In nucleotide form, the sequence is TGTGCCAGCAGCCCGAGATTGTATTCAGGGGGCGGACAAGAGACCCAGTACTTC. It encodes CASSPRLYSGGGQETQYF. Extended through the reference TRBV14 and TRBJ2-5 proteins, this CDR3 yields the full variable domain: EAGVTQFPSHSVIEKGQTVTLRCDPISGHDNLYWYRRVMGKEIKFLLHFVKESKQDESGMPNNRFLAERTGGTYSTLKVQPAELEDSGVYFCASSPRLYSGGGQETQYFGPGTRLLVL.